Listed here is a single T cell receptor (beta chain). The antigen remains undetermined. Sequencing used immunoSEQ multiplex PCR; TCRdb keeps in-frame clones, though not all of them. Among tens of thousands of clones listed, about 94% were seen once. V lost 1 base, J lost 11 bases, and 15 bases lay in between. Germline V gene data show CDR1 as MGHRA and CDR2 as YSYEKL. This CDR3 comprises 15 residues. The sample originates from a study of graft-versus-host responses after intestinal transplantation. Study at large: Each recipient received anti-thymocyte globulin induction, then tacrolimus and steroids for 2 to 4 years.

Study-wide points: Early post-transplant HvG declines were associated with peak circulating GvH clone levels.

The sample consisted of unstimulated CD8+ T cells sorted from spleen or lymph node cells, taken before intestinal transplant. The clonotype comes from a human donor who received an intestinal transplant. The J gene is TRBJ1-6, the V gene TRBV4-1; possible D gene TRBD1, 5 bases. The chain's CDR3 is CASSQVRPGLPPLHF. The DNA of the CDR3 is TGCGCCAGCAGCCAAGTTCGGCCAGGGCTACCACCCCTCCACTTT.